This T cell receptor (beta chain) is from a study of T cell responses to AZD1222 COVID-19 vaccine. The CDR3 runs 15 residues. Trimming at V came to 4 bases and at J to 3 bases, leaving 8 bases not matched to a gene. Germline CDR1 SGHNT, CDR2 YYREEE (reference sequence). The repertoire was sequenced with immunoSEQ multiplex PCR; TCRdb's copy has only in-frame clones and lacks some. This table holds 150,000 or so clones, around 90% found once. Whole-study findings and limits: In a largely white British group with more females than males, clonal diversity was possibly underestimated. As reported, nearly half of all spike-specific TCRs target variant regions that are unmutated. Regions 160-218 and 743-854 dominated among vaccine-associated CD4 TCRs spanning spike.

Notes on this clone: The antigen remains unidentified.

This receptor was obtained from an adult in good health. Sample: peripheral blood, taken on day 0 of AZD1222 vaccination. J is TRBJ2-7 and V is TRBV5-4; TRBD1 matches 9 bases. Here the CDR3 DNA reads TGTGCCAGCAGCATAGGGACAGGGTTTATCTACGAGCAGTACTTC. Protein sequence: CASSIGTGFIYEQYF.